Listed here are 14 T cell receptor beta chains from one sample, sequenced in a study of PD-L1 blockade in urothelial cancer. This sample's time point: peripheral blood 6 weeks after treatment start. The assay was immunoSEQ multiplex PCR, and TCRdb's table has in-frame clones only and misses some. The table records 100,000 to 150,000 clones, roughly 82% of them present only once. The sequenced sample was PBMCs, obtained around atezolizumab (anti-PD-L1) treatment. These receptors were taken from a man aged 50 or older with urothelial cancer.

The rearrangement uses TRBV7-3 and TRBJ2-1, with TRBD1 matching 12 bases. V was clipped by 5 bases and J by 8 bases; unmatched bases: 13. Germline V gives CDR1 SGHTA, CDR2 FQGTGA. The CDR3 extends over 17 amino acids. The CDR3: CASSPGTGGVNSYEQFF. The CDR3 DNA reads TGTGCCAGCAGCCCCGGGACAGGGGGCGTGAATAGCTATGAGCAGTTCTTC.

The chain employs TRBV4-2 and TRBJ2-7; 9 positions agree with TRBD1. With 1 base clipped from V and 0 bases from J, the junction kept 10 bases outside the gene matches. The germline gives CDR1 LGHNA, CDR2 YNFKEQ. This CDR3 is built from 18 residues. The CDR3 loop reads CASSQVIGGTGRSYEQYF. The DNA of the CDR3 is TGTGCCAGCAGCCAAGTCATAGGGGGGACAGGGCGCTCCTACGAGCAGTACTTC.

V usage is TRBV6-1 and J usage is TRBJ2-3; 8 bases align to TRBD2. The germline V gene has CDR1 MNHNS and CDR2 SASEGT. The J segment lost 2 bases and the V segment lost 6 bases, leaving 4 bases of the junction unmatched. The CDR3 is 14 residues long. The CDR3 is CASRERGHTDTQYF. The CDR3 DNA follows: TGTGCCAGCAGGGAGCGGGGGCACACAGATACGCAGTATTTT.

The rearrangement uses TRBV18 and TRBJ1-3, with 12 bases lining up with TRBD1. V was clipped by 1 base and J by 4 bases; unmatched bases: 11. The CDR3 extends over 19 amino acids. The germline V gene has CDR1 KGHSH and CDR2 LQKENI. The CDR3 sequence: CASSPLGTGTGGAGNTIYF. As DNA, the CDR3 is TGTGCCAGCTCACCACTAGGAACCGGGACAGGGGGCGCCGGAAACACCATATATTTT.

The V call is TRBV6-5, the J call TRBJ2-7, with unresolved D. V lost 0 bases and J lost 3, with 9 bases in between. Germline assignment: CDR1 MNHEY and CDR2 SVGAGI. This CDR3 is built from 14 residues. CDR3 nucleotides: TGTGCCAGCAGTTACTCCGGCGGATACTACGAGCAGTACTTC. Amino acids: CASSYSGGYYEQYF.

This chain joins TRBV5-1 and TRBJ2-3; possibly TRBD2 for D (5 bases). Trimming cost V 6 bases and J 1 base, with 15 bases left between them. The CDR3 spans 15 residues. Germline values: CDR1 SGHRS, CDR2 YFSETQ. The CDR3 coding sequence is TGCGCCAGCAAGGAACTAGGTGGGGGCACAGATACGCAGTATTTT. Protein product: CASKELGGGTDTQYF.

The J gene is TRBJ2-5, the V gene TRBV5-1; perhaps TRBD2 as D (6 bases). The CDR3 contains 16 residues. Germline V gives CDR1 SGHRS, CDR2 YFSETQ. V lost 4 bases and J 0 bases, leaving 16 bases between the germline ends. CDR3 in amino acids: CASSKGTLKYQETQYF. Written as DNA, the CDR3 is TGCGCCAGCAGCAAGGGGACTTTAAAGTACCAAGAGACCCAGTACTTC.

The rearrangement joins TRBV11-2 to TRBJ2-5; 13 bases line up with TRBD2. This CDR3 contains 19 residues. The germline gives CDR1 SGHAT, CDR2 FQNNGV. J lost 5 bases, V lost 4 bases, and 16 bases had no gene match. CDR3 DNA: TGTGCCAGCAGCTCCACAGGGGGGGGACTAGCGGGACTGAGGGAGACCCAGTACTTC. Translation gives CASSSTGGGLAGLRETQYF.

The chain's CDR3 is CASSTGTSNYEQYF. CDR3 sequence (DNA): TGCGCCAGCAGTACCGGGACTAGCAACTACGAGCAGTACTTC. J is TRBJ2-7 and V is TRBV5-1, with 9 bases identical to TRBD2. The CDR3 has 14 amino acids. The germline V gene encodes CDR1 SGHRS and CDR2 YFSETQ. V lost 5 bases to trimming and J lost 3 bases; unmatched junction nucleotides: 6.

The table lists this clone with a few counts. V gene TRBV5-8 combines with J gene TRBJ1-5, with unresolved D. V was pared by 3 bases and J by 4 bases, with 8 bases between. Germline V gene lookup returns CDR1 SGHTS and CDR2 YDEGEE. The CDR3 has 13 amino acids. In DNA, the CDR3 is TGTGCCAGCAGCTGGGGAGTGAATCAGCCCCAGCATTTT. It encodes CASSWGVNQPQHF.

This clone was observed once. The chain combines TRBV29-1 with TRBJ2-7; 7 bases agree with TRBD2. Germline V gives CDR1 SQVTM, CDR2 ANQGSEA. The CDR3 runs to 14 residues. V trimming: 2 bases; J trimming: 2 bases; junction bases outside the gene matches: 6. CDR3 residues: CSVEWRERPYEQYF. The DNA of the CDR3 is TGCAGCGTTGAATGGCGGGAGAGACCCTACGAGCAGTACTTC.

This clone has only a few counts. The genes are TRBV5-1 and TRBJ1-1, with no clear D. The CDR3 is 17 amino acids. Trimming cost V 2 bases and J 3 bases, with 20 bases left between them. Germline V CDR1 and CDR2: SGHRS, YFSETQ. For the CDR3, the DNA is TGCGCCAGCAGCTTCGGAGGACGCTCCTATGAGTACACTGAAGCTTTCTTT. Its protein product is CASSFGGRSYEYTEAFF.

This sequence joins TRBV11-2 and TRBJ1-3, with TRBD1 matching 7 bases. This CDR3 region has 12 residues. J lost 8 bases, V lost 5 bases, and 3 bases had no gene match. Germline lookup yields CDR1 SGHAT and CDR2 FQNNGV. In DNA form, the CDR3 reads TGTGCCAGCAGCCCTACAGGGGACACCATATATTTT. As protein: CASSPTGDTIYF.

DNA of the CDR3: TGTGCCAGCAGACCGGGACAGGGGGCATGGGAGACCCAGTACTTC. It encodes CASRPGQGAWETQYF. The J gene is TRBJ2-5, the V gene TRBV6-5, with TRBD1 identical over 12 bases. The V gene's germline CDR1 is MNHEY and CDR2 SVGAGI. The CDR3 extends over 15 amino acids. Losses at the gene ends were 6 bases for V and 5 bases for J; bases not matched to a gene: 7.